This TCR beta chain came from a study of T cell repertoires in cytomegalovirus infection. Whole-study context: CMV epitopes used comprised recently identified HLA-C-restricted ones and well-studied HLA-B-restricted ones. An indication of both CMV infection and matching HLA type came from public TCR beta signatures.

Study outcomes and limitations: Of the TCR beta families, the public ones yielded a cumulative frequency that identified carriers of CMV plus the relevant HLA.

Germline V gene sequence: CDR1 LNHNV, CDR2 YYDKDF (reference sequence). V was shortened by 5 bases and J by 4 bases, with 14 bases between the two germline ends. CDR3 length: 14 residues. Concerning this clonotype itself: Its antigen is currently unknown.

TCRdb reprocessed the reads with MiXCR, giving one entry per CDR3 protein. The table has approximately 50,000 distinct CDR3 sequences, about 20% seen once. The V call is TRBV15, the J call TRBJ1-1; no clear D gene. The clonotype was recovered from a human donor in good health (CMV status not recorded). Some clones in this sample may be carry-over from other donors' samples. This specimen was CD8+ T cells from cultured PBMCs, taken from culture after CMV antigen stimulation. For the CDR3, the DNA is TGTGCCACCAGCGTCCCGGGCCAAATCACTGAAGCTTTCTTT. As protein: CATSVPGQITEAFF.